This T cell receptor beta chain is drawn from a study of control samples from healthy donors and cancer patients. Measured with immunoSEQ multiplex PCR; TCRdb has only the in-frame clones, and not every one. The sample shows some 82,000 clones, more than 65% of them seen only once. The sequenced sample was PBMCs. The TCR comes from a man aged 55 to 70 with head and neck cancer.

The CDR3 DNA reads as TGTGCCACGGGGGGGACCTACAATGAGCAGTTCTTC. It is translated as CATGGTYNEQFF. The V and J genes are TRBV19 and TRBJ2-1, with TRBD2 matching over 8 bases. CDR3 length equals 12 residues. V shed 10 bases and J 2 bases; nucleotides not matched to a gene: 1. The germline V gene encodes CDR1 LNHDA and CDR2 SQIVND (reference sequence).